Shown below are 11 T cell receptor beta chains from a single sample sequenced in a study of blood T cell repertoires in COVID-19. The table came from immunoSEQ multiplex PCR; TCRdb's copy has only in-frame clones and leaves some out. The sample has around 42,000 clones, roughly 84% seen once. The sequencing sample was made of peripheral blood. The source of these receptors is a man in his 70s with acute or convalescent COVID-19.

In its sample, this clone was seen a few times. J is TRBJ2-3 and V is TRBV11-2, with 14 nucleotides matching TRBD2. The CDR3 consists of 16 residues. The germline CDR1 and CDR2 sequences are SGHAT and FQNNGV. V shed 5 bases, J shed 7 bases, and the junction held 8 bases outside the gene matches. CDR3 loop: CASSLTTSGRANTQYF. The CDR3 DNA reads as TGTGCCAGCAGCCTCACGACTAGCGGGAGGGCCAATACGCAGTATTTT.

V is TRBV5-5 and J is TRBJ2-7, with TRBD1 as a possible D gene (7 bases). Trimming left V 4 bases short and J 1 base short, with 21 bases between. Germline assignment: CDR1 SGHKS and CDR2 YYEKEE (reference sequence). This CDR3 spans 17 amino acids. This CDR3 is CASSTRGPGQPSYEQYF. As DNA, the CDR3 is TGTGCCAGCAGCACCCGGGGGCCGGGACAGCCTTCCTACGAGCAGTACTTC.

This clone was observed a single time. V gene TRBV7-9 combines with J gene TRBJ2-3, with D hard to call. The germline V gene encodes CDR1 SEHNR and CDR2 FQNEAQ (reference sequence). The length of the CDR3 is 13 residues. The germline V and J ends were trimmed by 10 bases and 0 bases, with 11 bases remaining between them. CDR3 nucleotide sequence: TGTGCCACGGGTGAACCTAGCACAGATACGCAGTATTTT. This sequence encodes CATGEPSTDTQYF.

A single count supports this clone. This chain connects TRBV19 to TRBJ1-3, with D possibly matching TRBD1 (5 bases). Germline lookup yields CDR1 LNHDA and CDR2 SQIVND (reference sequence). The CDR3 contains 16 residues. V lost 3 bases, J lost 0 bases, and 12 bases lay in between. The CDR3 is CASSIWGVSSGNTIYF. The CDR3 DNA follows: TGTGCCAGTAGTATTTGGGGCGTAAGCTCTGGAAACACCATATATTTT.

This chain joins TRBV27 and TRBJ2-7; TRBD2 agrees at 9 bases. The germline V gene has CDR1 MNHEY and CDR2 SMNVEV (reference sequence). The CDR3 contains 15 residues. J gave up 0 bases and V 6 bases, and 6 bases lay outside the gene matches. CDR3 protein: CASSTIAGVSYEQYF. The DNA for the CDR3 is TGTGCCAGCAGCACAATAGCGGGAGTCTCCTACGAGCAGTACTTC.

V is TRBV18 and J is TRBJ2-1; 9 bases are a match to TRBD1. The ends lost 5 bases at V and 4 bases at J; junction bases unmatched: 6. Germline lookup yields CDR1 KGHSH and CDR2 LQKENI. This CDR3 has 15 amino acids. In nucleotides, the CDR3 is TGTGCCAGCTCATATGGACAGGGGCTATACAATGAGCAGTTCTTC. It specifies CASSYGQGLYNEQFF.

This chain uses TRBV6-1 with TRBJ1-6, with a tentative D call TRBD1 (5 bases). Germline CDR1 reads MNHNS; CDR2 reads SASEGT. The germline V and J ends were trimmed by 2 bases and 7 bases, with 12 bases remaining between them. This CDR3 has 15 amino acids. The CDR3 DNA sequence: TGTGCCAGCAGTGAATCGGGACTGGCCAATTCACCCCTCCACTTT. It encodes CASSESGLANSPLHF.

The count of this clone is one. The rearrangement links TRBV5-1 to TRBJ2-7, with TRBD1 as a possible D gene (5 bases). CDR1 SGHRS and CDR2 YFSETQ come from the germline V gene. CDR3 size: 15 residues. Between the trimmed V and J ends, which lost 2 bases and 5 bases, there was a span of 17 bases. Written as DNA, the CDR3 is TGCGCCAGCAGCTTAATTTCGTCAGGGATCAACGAGCAGTACTTC. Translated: CASSLISSGINEQYF.

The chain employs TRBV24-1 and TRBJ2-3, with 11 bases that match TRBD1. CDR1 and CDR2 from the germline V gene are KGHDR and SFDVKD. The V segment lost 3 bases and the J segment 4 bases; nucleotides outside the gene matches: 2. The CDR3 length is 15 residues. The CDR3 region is CATSDPGQGADTQYF. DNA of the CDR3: TGTGCCACCAGTGATCCGGGACAGGGGGCAGATACGCAGTATTTT.

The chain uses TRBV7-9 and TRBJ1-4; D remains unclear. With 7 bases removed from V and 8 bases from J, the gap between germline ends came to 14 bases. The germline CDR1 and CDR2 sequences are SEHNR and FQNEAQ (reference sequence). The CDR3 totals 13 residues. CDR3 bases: TGTGCCAGCAACAACCCAGGATTCGAAAAACTGTTTTTT. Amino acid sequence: CASNNPGFEKLFF.

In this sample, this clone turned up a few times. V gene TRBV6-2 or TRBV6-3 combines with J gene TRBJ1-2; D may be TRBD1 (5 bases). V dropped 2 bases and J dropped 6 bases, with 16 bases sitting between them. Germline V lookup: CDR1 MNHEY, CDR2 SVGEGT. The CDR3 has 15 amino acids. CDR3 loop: CASSYTGHTGHGYTF. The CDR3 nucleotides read TGTGCCAGCAGTTACACCGGACACACAGGCCATGGCTACACCTTC.